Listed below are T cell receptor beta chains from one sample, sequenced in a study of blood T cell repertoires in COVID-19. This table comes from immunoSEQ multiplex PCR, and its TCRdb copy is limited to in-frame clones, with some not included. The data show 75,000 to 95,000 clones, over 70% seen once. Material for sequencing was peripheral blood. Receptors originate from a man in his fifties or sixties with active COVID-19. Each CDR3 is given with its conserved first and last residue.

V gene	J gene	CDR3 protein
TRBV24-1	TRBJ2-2	CATSEKGVGAGELFF
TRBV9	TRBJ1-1	CASSAPGTGNTEAFF
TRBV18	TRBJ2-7	CASSGTGGRNEQYF
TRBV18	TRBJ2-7	CASSPDSYEQYF
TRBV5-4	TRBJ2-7	CASSLAASGASYEQYF
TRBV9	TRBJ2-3	CASSLNKKRGSTDTQYF
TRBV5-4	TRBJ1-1	CASSRKTGANTEAFF
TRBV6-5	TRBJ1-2	CASRQGAKGGYTF
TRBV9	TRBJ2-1	CASSPAGTSGSNEQFF
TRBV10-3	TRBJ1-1	CAISGSTEAFF
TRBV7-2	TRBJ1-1	CASSPGGLNTEAFF
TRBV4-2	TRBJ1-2	CASSQTQQGYGYTF
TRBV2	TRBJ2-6	CASTSESGANVLTF
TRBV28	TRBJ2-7	CASTEDSTYEQYF
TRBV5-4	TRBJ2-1	CASVFSGGTPNEQFF
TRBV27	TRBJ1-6	CASRTGTGNSPLHF
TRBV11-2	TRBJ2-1	CASSSTSGGGNEQFF
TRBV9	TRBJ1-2	CASSGLRTGLANYGYTF
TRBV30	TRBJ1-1	CAWRATGGLAEAFF
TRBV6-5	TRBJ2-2	CASSYSQLSTGELFF
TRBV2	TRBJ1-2	CASSEDRGRDGYTF
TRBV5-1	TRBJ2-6	CASSRTRGTAGPGANVLTF
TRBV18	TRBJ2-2	CASSPGQTYTGELFF
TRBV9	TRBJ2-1	CASSASFPGGEQFF
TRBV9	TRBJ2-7	CASSVAPTGVYYEQYF
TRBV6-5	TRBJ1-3	CASSRVGVGNTIYF
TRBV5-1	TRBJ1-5	CASSLVPSSYSNQPQHF
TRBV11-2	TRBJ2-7	CASSLEAGWNEQYF
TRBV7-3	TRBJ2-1	CASSLWASGSGNEQFF